Following are 28 T cell receptor beta chains from one sample sequenced in a study of CD8 T cells in ankylosing spondylitis. TCRdb redid the calling of the 5' RACE reads with MiXCR, one entry per CDR3 protein. In the table there are more than 100,000 distinct CDR3 sequences, 9.5% to 12% of which are singletons. Source material: blood, either unsorted or a sorted T cell fraction (not recorded which). The receptors derive from a female donor with ankylosing spondylitis or in good health (not recorded which).

Regarding this clonotype: A much larger clonotype is one base distant, so this may be a read error. This chain connects TRBV7-2 to TRBJ2-3; the D is unclear. The CDR3 covers 12 residues. Trimming stripped 5 bases from V and 8 bases from J, with 11 bases between. CDR1 is SGHTA and CDR2 is FQGNSA in the germline V gene. CDR3 protein: CASSRIDGTQYF. The CDR3 nucleotides are TGTGCCAGCAGCAGAATAGATGGTACGCAGTATTTT.

A few counts support this clonotype. The V and J genes are TRBV29-1 and TRBJ1-1; D is possibly TRBD1 (5 bases). The CDR3 is made up of 13 amino acids. The V end was cut by 7 bases, the J end by 0 bases, with 12 bases between. The germline V gene has CDR1 SQVTM and CDR2 ANQGSEA. The DNA of the CDR3 is TGCAGCGCCAAGACAGAAATGAACACTGAAGCTTTCTTT. Translated, it gives CSAKTEMNTEAFF.

This sequence joins TRBV3-1 and TRBJ2-7, with D possibly TRBD1 on 6 matching bases. The CDR3 covers 15 residues. Trimming stripped 10 bases from V and 2 bases from J, with 21 bases between. The germline V gene encodes CDR1 LGHDT and CDR2 YNNKEL (reference sequence). CDR3 in amino acids: CATCLQTGHTYEQYF. DNA of the CDR3: TGTGCCACCTGCCTACAAACGGGACACACCTACGAGCAGTACTTC.

At least ten counts were recorded for this clonotype. Written as DNA, the CDR3 is TGCAGTGCCAACAAGGGAGATCTTTACTATGGCTACACCTTC. The encoded protein is CSANKGDLYYGYTF. This chain links TRBV20-1 with TRBJ1-2; D gene uncertain. Germline assignment: CDR1 DFQATT and CDR2 SNEGSKA (reference sequence). CDR3 length: 14 residues. Trimming shortened V by 6 bases and J by 3 bases, and 17 bases separated the two germline ends.

This clonotype was found many times. This sequence joins TRBV20-1 and TRBJ2-5; TRBD2 might be the D (6 bases). Germline CDR1 is DFQATT and CDR2 is SNEGSKA (reference sequence). The CDR3 contains 15 residues. Trimming cost V 4 bases and J 5 bases, with 20 bases left between them. The CDR3 loop reads CSAKWEALRDETQYF. The CDR3 nucleotides are TGCAGTGCTAAATGGGAGGCTTTAAGGGATGAGACCCAGTACTTC.

This clonotype came up many times. The chain recombines TRBV24-1 with TRBJ2-5, with D tentatively TRBD1 (5 bases). Per germline, CDR1 KGHDR and CDR2 SFDVKD. Trimming took 1 base from V and 5 from J, leaving 7 bases between them. The CDR3 covers 13 residues. CDR3: CATSDLAGETQYF. The CDR3 nucleotides are TGTGCCACCAGTGATTTAGCAGGGGAGACCCAGTACTTC.

The gene calls are TRBV12-3 or TRBV12-4 and TRBJ1-1; D not certain. The CDR3 has 13 amino acids. Trimming shortened V by 8 bases and J by 0 bases, and 10 bases separated the two germline ends. Here the CDR3 reads CASGGRMNTEAFF. The DNA of the CDR3 is TGTGCCAGCGGAGGAAGAATGAACACTGAAGCTTTCTTT.

This clonotype was found a few times. The V and J genes are TRBV11-3 and TRBJ2-3, with D tentatively TRBD2 (5 bases). CDR1 is SGHNT, CDR2 YENEEA, per germline. CDR3 length: 15 residues. V was shortened by 1 base and J by 4 bases, with 12 bases between the two germline ends. In nucleotides, the CDR3 is TGTGCCAGCAGCTTAGTCGGACGGACTCCAGATACGCAGTATTTT. The encoded protein is CASSLVGRTPDTQYF.

Many counts were recorded for this clonotype. The chain links TRBV7-9 to TRBJ1-2; D remains ambiguous. Germline V gene sequence: CDR1 SEHNR, CDR2 FQNEAQ (reference sequence). The CDR3 sequence is 15 residues long. Deletions cut 5 bases from V and 3 bases from J, with 16 bases between. CDR3 protein: CASSLGLDGDYGYTF. CDR3 coding DNA: TGTGCCAGCAGCCTAGGATTAGACGGAGACTATGGCTACACCTTC.

This clonotype was recorded a few times. The J gene is TRBJ2-3, the V gene TRBV24-1, with a tentative D call TRBD1 (6 bases). There are 19 residues in the CDR3. The V gene lost 1 base and the J gene lost 0 bases, with 19 bases spanning the gap. Germline V lookup: CDR1 KGHDR, CDR2 SFDVKD. The CDR3 DNA follows: TGTGCCACCAGTGATTTCCAAGGGACACAGGGCCAAAGCACAGATACGCAGTATTTT. Amino acid sequence: CATSDFQGTQGQSTDTQYF.

This clonotype has ten or more counts. This CDR3 reads CASTSQSRAFF. The CDR3 DNA reads TGTGCCAGCACGAGTCAGTCGAGGGCTTTCTTT. This chain connects TRBV6-5 to TRBJ1-1; no reliable D call. Germline CDR1 reads MNHEY; CDR2 reads SVGAGI. Trimming left V 7 bases short and J 11 bases short, with 14 bases between. The CDR3 is made up of 11 amino acids.

This clonotype was seen a few times. The rearrangement links TRBV29-1 to TRBJ2-5; TRBD2 matches 8 bases. The CDR3 consists of 13 residues. V shed 7 bases, J shed 4 bases, and the junction held 8 bases outside the gene matches. Germline V gene lookup returns CDR1 SQVTM and CDR2 ANQGSEA. CDR3 sequence: CSAWSLAGETQYF. The CDR3 DNA reads as TGCAGCGCCTGGAGTCTAGCGGGAGAGACCCAGTACTTC.

This clonotype came up many times. The gene calls are TRBV5-6 and TRBJ2-1; D might be TRBD1 (5 bases). This CDR3 is built from 14 residues. Trimming stripped 0 bases from V and 4 bases from J, with 8 bases between. Germline CDR1 reads SGHDT; CDR2 reads YYEEEE. CDR3 bases: TGTGCCAGCAGCTTGGTGACAGAATACAATGAGCAGTTCTTC. Translation gives CASSLVTEYNEQFF.

There are many counts of this clonotype. The chain uses TRBV5-1 and TRBJ2-5; D not certain. Germline V lookup: CDR1 SGHRS, CDR2 YFSETQ. The CDR3 is 15 residues long. The V end lost 3 bases, the J end lost 5 bases, and 17 bases lay between the germline ends. DNA for the CDR3: TGCGCCAGCAGCTCCGTCCCAGGCACCCAGGAGACCCAGTACTTC. Translating it yields CASSSVPGTQETQYF.

This clonotype appeared many times. This chain uses TRBV28 with TRBJ1-4; D gene unclear. CDR3 length: 14 amino acids. Germline V gene data show CDR1 as MDHEN and CDR2 as SYDVKM. Between the trimmed V and J ends, which lost 7 bases and 6 bases, there was a span of 15 bases. This CDR3 reads CASTLSGWDEKLFF. The CDR3 DNA follows: TGTGCCAGCACGTTGTCCGGGTGGGATGAAAAACTGTTTTTT.

This clonotype was observed at least ten times. The chain carries TRBV29-1 and TRBJ2-2, with D possibly being TRBD1 (5 bases). The CDR3 extends over 15 amino acids. Germline CDR1 and CDR2: SQVTM and ANQGSEA. V was shortened by 7 bases and J by 5 bases, with 20 bases between the two germline ends. CDR3 region: CSAAWTQSSTGELFF. The CDR3 DNA sequence: TGCAGCGCTGCCTGGACACAATCTTCGACCGGGGAGCTGTTTTTT.

Ten or more counts support this clonotype. The V and J genes are TRBV20-1 and TRBJ1-5, with unresolved D. CDR1 DFQATT and CDR2 SNEGSKA come from the germline V gene (reference sequence). Deletions cut 6 bases from V and 0 bases from J, with 12 bases between. This CDR3 spans 14 amino acids. The CDR3 sequence: CSAEAAYSNQPQHF. In DNA form, the CDR3 reads TGCAGTGCGGAGGCGGCTTATAGCAATCAGCCCCAGCATTTT.

This chain connects TRBV7-9 to TRBJ2-7; TRBD2 might be the D (6 bases). The CDR3 is 14 amino acids. V was pared by 2 bases and J by 6 bases, with 14 bases between. Germline loops: CDR1 SEHNR, CDR2 FQNEAQ (reference sequence). The CDR3 DNA sequence: TGTGCCAGCAGCTTAACTAGCAGTGTCTTCGAGCAGTACTTC. Protein product: CASSLTSSVFEQYF.

This clonotype occurred many times. The chain recombines TRBV18 with TRBJ2-2; 8 bases fit TRBD1. The trim removed 3 bases at V and 5 bases at J, leaving 2 bases unmatched. The CDR3 covers 14 residues. CDR1 KGHSH and CDR2 LQKENI come from the germline V gene. The CDR3 loop reads CASSPTGETGELFF. The DNA of the CDR3 is TGTGCCAGCTCACCGACAGGGGAGACCGGGGAGCTGTTTTTT.

Many counts were recorded for this clonotype. This chain connects TRBV12-3 or TRBV12-4 to TRBJ1-3; TRBD1 matches 7 bases. This CDR3 is built from 17 residues. V dropped 5 bases and J dropped 0; count of bases not matched to a gene: 10. The CDR3 region has the DNA TGTGCCAGCAGTCCCCAGGGACAGTCTTTCTCTGGAAACACCATATATTTT. It translates to CASSPQGQSFSGNTIYF.

This clonotype occurred many times. The chain couples TRBV11-2 to TRBJ2-3; 11 bases are a match to TRBD2. V shed 3 bases and J 3 bases; nucleotides not matched to a gene: 2. CDR1 and CDR2 from the germline V gene are SGHAT and FQNNGV. The CDR3 contains 15 residues. The CDR3 loop is CASSFTSGSTDTQYF. CDR3 DNA: TGTGCCAGCAGCTTCACTAGCGGGAGTACAGATACGCAGTATTTT.

This clonotype came up many times. V is TRBV29-1 and J is TRBJ2-7; D not resolved. V was shortened by 4 bases and J by 0 bases, with 13 bases between the two germline ends. The CDR3 contains 14 residues. Germline assignment: CDR1 SQVTM and CDR2 ANQGSEA. For the CDR3, the DNA is TGCAGCGTTGCAAAAGGTGGAGTCTCCTACGAGCAGTACTTC. This translates into CSVAKGGVSYEQYF.

This clonotype was observed many times. The gene calls are TRBV12-3 or TRBV12-4 and TRBJ1-1; D gene ambiguous. The ends were cut back, 7 bases at V and 4 bases at J, with 19 bases in the middle. The CDR3 sequence is 15 residues long. This chain's CDR3 is CASNHGSRPVTEAFF. CDR3 sequence (DNA): TGTGCCAGCAACCATGGGTCCCGACCGGTCACTGAAGCTTTCTTT.

This clonotype was seen repeatedly, ten times or more. This rearrangement joins TRBV19 to TRBJ1-1, with 7 nucleotides matching TRBD1. From germline, CDR1 is LNHDA and CDR2 SQIVND (reference sequence). This CDR3 comprises 14 residues. The ends lost 4 bases at V and 10 bases at J; junction bases unmatched: 12. CDR3 nucleotide sequence: TGTGCCAGTAGTAGGTACGGGCAGGGGGATGTAGCTTTCTTT. This sequence encodes CASSRYGQGDVAFF.

This clonotype was recorded once. The genes are TRBV12-3 or TRBV12-4 and TRBJ2-3; possible D gene TRBD1, 5 bases. The ends were cut back, 5 bases at V and 2 bases at J, with 14 bases in the middle. The CDR3 totals 15 residues. For the CDR3, the DNA is TGTGCCAGCAGTAGTTTGTTAGGGGTCACAGATACGCAGTATTTT. Amino acids: CASSSLLGVTDTQYF.

This clonotype was recorded at least ten times. The chain links TRBV12-3 or TRBV12-4 to TRBJ2-5, with D possibly TRBD2 on 6 matching bases. V was cut by 3 bases and J by 2 bases, with 19 bases left in between. This CDR3 region has 17 residues. CDR3 coding DNA: TGTGCCAGCAGTTTCGGGCGGGATGGTCGGGAACAAGAGACCCAGTACTTC. This translates into CASSFGRDGREQETQYF.

The V and J genes are TRBV5-1 and TRBJ2-2, with unresolved D. Looked up from germline, CDR1 is SGHRS and CDR2 is YFSETQ. The V end was cut by 5 bases, the J end by 1 base, with 12 bases between. The CDR3 length is 15 residues. CDR3 residues: CASRGPVMNTGELFF. Written as DNA, the CDR3 is TGCGCCAGCAGAGGTCCGGTCATGAACACCGGGGAGCTGTTTTTT.

This chain uses TRBV7-2 with TRBJ1-1; D is undetermined. With 1 base removed from V and 8 bases from J, the gap between germline ends came to 11 bases. In germline, CDR1 is SGHTA, CDR2 FQGNSA. The CDR3 is 13 residues long. CDR3 residues: CASSLGQRMEAFF. CDR3 bases: TGTGCCAGCAGCTTAGGACAACGGATGGAAGCTTTCTTT. The full variable domain, rest sourced from reference TRBV7-2 and TRBJ1-1, is GAGVSQSPSNKVTEKGKDVELRCDPISGHTALYWYRQSLGQGLEFLIYFQGNSAPDKSGLPSDRFSAERTGGSVSTLTIQRTQQEDSAVYLCASSLGQRMEAFFGQGTRLTVV.